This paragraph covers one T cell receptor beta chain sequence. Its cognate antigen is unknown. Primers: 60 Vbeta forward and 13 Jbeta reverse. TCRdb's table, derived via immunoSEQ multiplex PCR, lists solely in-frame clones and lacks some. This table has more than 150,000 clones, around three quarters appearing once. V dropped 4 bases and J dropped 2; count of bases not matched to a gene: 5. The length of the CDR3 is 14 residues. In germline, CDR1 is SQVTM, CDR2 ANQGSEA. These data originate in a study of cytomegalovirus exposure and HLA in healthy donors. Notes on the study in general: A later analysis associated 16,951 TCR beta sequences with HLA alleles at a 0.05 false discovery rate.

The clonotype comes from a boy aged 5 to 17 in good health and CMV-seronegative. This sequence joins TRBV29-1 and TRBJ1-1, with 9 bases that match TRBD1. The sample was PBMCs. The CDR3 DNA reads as TGCAGCGTTGTGGGACAGGGAGTCAACACTGAAGCTTTCTTT. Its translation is CSVVGQGVNTEAFF.